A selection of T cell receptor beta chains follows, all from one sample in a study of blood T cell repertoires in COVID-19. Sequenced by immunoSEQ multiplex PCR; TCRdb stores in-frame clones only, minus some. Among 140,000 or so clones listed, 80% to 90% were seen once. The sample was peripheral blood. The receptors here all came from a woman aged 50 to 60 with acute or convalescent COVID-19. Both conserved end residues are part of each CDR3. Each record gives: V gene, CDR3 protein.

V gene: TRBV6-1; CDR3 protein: CASSEVLGGSPNTGELFF
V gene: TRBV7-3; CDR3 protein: CASSLSRQGVTGELFF
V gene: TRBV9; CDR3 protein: CASGGDRVSTDTQYF
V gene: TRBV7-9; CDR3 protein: CASSLRRSGTRFSYEQYF
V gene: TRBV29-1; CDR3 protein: CSVGEGTDTQYF
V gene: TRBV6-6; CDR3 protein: CASVEDGDYGYTF
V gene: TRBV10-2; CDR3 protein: CASSDHPVYEQYF
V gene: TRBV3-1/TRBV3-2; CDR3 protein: CASSQGGHEQYF
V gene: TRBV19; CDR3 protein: CASSTGLEQYF
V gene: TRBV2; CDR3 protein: CASSDRGDYGYTF
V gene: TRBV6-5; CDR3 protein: CASRLQGTPYEQYF
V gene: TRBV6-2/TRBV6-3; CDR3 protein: CASSYSLKRERNEQYF
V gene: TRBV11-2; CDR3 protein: CASSLDWTSGSPYEQYF
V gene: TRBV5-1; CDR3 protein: CASSLVGGEAFF
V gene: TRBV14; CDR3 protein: CASSPRSFDGYTF
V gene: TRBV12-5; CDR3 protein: CASPRPGTGNEKLFF
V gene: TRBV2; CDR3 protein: CASIPDRNNSPLHF
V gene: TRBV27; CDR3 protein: CASSSLPGTGPGDEQFF
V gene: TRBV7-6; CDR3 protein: CASKVAGANVLTF
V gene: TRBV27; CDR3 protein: CASKVGLAGTDTQYF
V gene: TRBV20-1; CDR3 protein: CSADSNYGYTF
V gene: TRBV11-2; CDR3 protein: CASSLRTGNTEAFF
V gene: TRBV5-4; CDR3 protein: CASSLGGGGGKNGYTF
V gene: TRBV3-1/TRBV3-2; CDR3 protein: CASSPGSTRVHNEQFF